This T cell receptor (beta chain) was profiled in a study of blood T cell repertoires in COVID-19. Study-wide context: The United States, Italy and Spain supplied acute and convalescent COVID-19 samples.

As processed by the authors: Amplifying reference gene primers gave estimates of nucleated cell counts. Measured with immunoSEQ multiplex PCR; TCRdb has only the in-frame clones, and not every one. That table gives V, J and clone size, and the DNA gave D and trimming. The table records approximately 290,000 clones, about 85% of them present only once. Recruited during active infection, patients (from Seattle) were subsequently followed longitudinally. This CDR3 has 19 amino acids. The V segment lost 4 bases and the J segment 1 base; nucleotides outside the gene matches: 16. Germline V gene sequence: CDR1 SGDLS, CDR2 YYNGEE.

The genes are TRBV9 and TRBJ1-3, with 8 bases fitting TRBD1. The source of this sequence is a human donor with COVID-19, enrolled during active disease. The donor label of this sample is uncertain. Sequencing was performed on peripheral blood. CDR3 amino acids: CASSPHPTDRVGSGNTIYF. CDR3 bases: TGTGCCAGCAGCCCACATCCCACGGACAGGGTCGGGTCTGGAAACACCATATATTTT.